This is a list of T cell receptor beta chains from one sample in a study of T cell repertoires in aging, cancer and after chemotherapy. From the multiplex PCR reads, TCRdb called clonotypes with MiXCR, one entry per CDR3 protein. The sample lists 9,500 to 11,000 distinct CDR3 sequences, less than 30% seen once, with about 1.2% in the top ten. Sequencing was carried out using blood. These receptors were obtained from a human donor in good health. The CDR3 runs from the conserved cysteine through the conserved F or W. A D gene is named only where the DNA matches it firmly. Clone size is shown for a subset of rows, as once, few, many or a class of expanded clone.

J	V	size	D	CDR3	DNA
TRBJ1-1	TRBV28	few	.	CASSLRGLGTGTEAFF	TGTGCCAGCAGTTTAAGGGGCCTGGGAACGGGAACTGAAGCTTTCTTT
TRBJ2-7	TRBV13	few	.	CASSFGEGLLSYEQYF	TGTGCCAGCAGCTTCGGAGAGGGACTCCTCTCCTACGAGCAGTACTTC
TRBJ2-1	TRBV7-9	few	TRBD2	CASSLGGSPYNEQFF	TGTGCCAGCAGCTTAGGCGGGAGCCCTTACAATGAGCAGTTCTTC
TRBJ2-7	TRBV28	medium-sized	TRBD2	CASSPGLDVVALYF	TGTGCCAGCAGTCCAGGACTAGATGTTGTCGCACTGTACTTC
TRBJ2-7	TRBV9	.	.	CASSFQATGSDEQYF	TGTGCCAGCAGCTTCCAAGCGACAGGTTCGGACGAGCAGTACTTC
TRBJ2-7	TRBV27	.	TRBD2	CASSGRGLAGGPYEQYF	TGTGCCAGCAGTGGTAGGGGACTAGCGGGAGGACCGTACGAGCAGTACTTC
TRBJ2-4	TRBV5-4	.	TRBD2	CASSHERETKNIQYF	TGCGCCAGCAGCCACGAGCGGGAGACCAAAAACATTCAGTACTTC
TRBJ2-7	TRBV27	.	TRBD1	CASSEPTGDYEQYF	TGTGCCAGCAGTGAGCCAACAGGGGACTACGAGCAGTACTTC
TRBJ2-5	TRBV29-1	.	.	CSVEVGEFPETQYF	TGCAGCGTTGAAGTTGGCGAGTTCCCGGAGACCCAGTACTTC
TRBJ2-1	TRBV19	.	TRBD2	CATSGSGGSYNEQFF	TGTGCCACCTCGGGGTCGGGGGGGTCCTACAATGAGCAGTTCTTC
TRBJ1-1	TRBV5-4	.	.	CASSPTAGEALF	TGTGCCAGCAGCCCGACCGCGGGGGAAGCTTTGTTT
TRBJ2-2	TRBV4-2	.	TRBD1	CASSQVPLVSDRPQGSAGELFF	TGTGCCAGCAGCCAAGTTCCACTCGTCTCGGACAGGCCCCAGGGTTCCGCCGGGGAGCTGTTTTTT
TRBJ2-1	TRBV6-5	.	.	CASTSDGGEQFF	TGTGCCAGCACGTCCGACGGCGGTGAGCAGTTCTTC
TRBJ2-7	TRBV7-6	.	TRBD2	CASSPSGGTYEQYF	TGTGCCAGCAGCCCCAGCGGGGGTACCTACGAGCAGTACTTC
TRBJ2-7	TRBV5-1	few	TRBD2	CASGWGAGVYEQYF	TGCGCCAGCGGATGGGGAGCGGGAGTGTACGAGCAGTACTTC
TRBJ2-7	TRBV20-1	medium-sized	.	CSARPSGTGEQYF	TGCAGTGCTAGACCCTCAGGGACGGGCGAGCAGTACTTC
TRBJ2-7	TRBV5-1	.	.	CASSLATNSYEQYF	TGCGCCAGCAGCTTGGCCACGAATTCCTACGAGCAGTACTTC
TRBJ2-7	TRBV7-9	.	.	CASSPTSQSGSYEQYF	TGTGCCAGCAGCCCGACATCTCAAAGCGGCTCCTACGAGCAGTACTTC
TRBJ2-3	TRBV20-1	few	.	CSARDRNTDTQYF	TGCAGTGCTAGAGACAGGAACACAGATACGCAGTATTTT
TRBJ2-2	TRBV6-1	medium-sized	TRBD1	CASSATGDTGELFF	TGTGCCAGCAGTGCCACAGGGGACACCGGGGAGCTGTTTTTT
TRBJ1-2	TRBV5-5	.	.	CASSLADRSYDYTF	TGTGCCAGCAGCTTGGCCGACAGGAGCTATGACTACACCTTC
TRBJ1-5	TRBV28	few	TRBD1	CASRTPGQVIASNQPQHF	TGTGCCAGCCGGACCCCGGGACAGGTTATCGCCAGCAATCAGCCCCAGCATTTT
TRBJ1-5	TRBV28	.	.	CASSSPPISNQPQHF	TGTGCCAGCAGTTCCCCTCCGATTAGCAATCAGCCCCAGCATTTT
TRBJ2-7	TRBV4-2	few	.	CASSQDGSGAYYEQYF	TGTGCCAGCAGCCAAGACGGATCGGGTGCTTACTACGAGCAGTACTTC
TRBJ2-5	TRBV7-9	few	TRBD1	CASSSPGGGETQYF	TGTGCCAGCAGCTCCCCAGGGGGTGGGGAGACCCAGTACTTC
TRBJ2-5	TRBV30	.	TRBD2	CAWRAPGLAGGPETQYF	TGTGCCTGGAGGGCCCCCGGACTAGCGGGAGGACCGGAGACCCAGTACTTC
TRBJ2-1	TRBV5-4	few	.	CASSLVGDEQFF	TGTGCCAGCAGCTTGGTGGGGGATGAGCAGTTCTTC
TRBJ2-3	TRBV20-1	few	.	CSARDSGPGTQYF	TGCAGTGCTAGAGATTCAGGTCCCGGTACGCAGTATTTT
TRBJ2-3	TRBV7-2	medium-sized	.	CASSPPVETQYF	TGTGCCAGCAGTCCTCCGGTTGAAACGCAGTATTTT
TRBJ1-2	TRBV15	medium-sized	.	CATSRDDHAGGYTF	TGTGCCACCAGCAGAGATGATCACGCAGGAGGCTACACCTTC
TRBJ2-7	TRBV15	medium-sized	TRBD2	CATSRETSDYEQYF	TGTGCCACCAGCAGGGAGACTAGCGACTACGAGCAGTACTTC
TRBJ1-3	TRBV7-9	.	.	CASSPTDRVSGNTIYF	TGTGCCAGCAGCCCGACGGATAGAGTCTCTGGAAACACCATATATTTT
TRBJ1-6	TRBV28	.	.	CASSPGRVDSPLHF	TGTGCCAGCAGTCCCGGGAGGGTTGATTCACCCCTCCACTTT
TRBJ2-7	TRBV4-1	.	.	CASSQAQGLSYEQYF	TGCGCCAGCAGCCAAGCGCAGGGCCTCTCCTACGAGCAGTACTTC
TRBJ2-1	TRBV27	few	TRBD2	CASSYQAGAYNEQFF	TGTGCCAGCAGTTATCAAGCGGGAGCCTACAATGAGCAGTTCTTC
TRBJ1-1	TRBV7-9	.	.	CASSGQILNTEAFF	TGTGCCAGCAGCGGACAGATCTTGAACACTGAAGCTTTCTTT
TRBJ2-5	TRBV6-5	.	.	CASSYSTGWTYNEQYF	TGTGCCAGCAGTTACTCTACAGGGTGGACCTACAATGAGCAGTACTTC
TRBJ1-5	TRBV6-6	few	.	CASSSGRLPSSNQPQHF	TGTGCCAGCAGCTCGGGACGTCTCCCTTCCAGCAATCAGCCCCAGCATTTT
TRBJ2-7	TRBV28	few	TRBD1	CASSFGTGGWYEQYF	TGTGCCAGCAGTTTTGGGACAGGGGGATGGTACGAGCAGTACTTC
TRBJ2-7	TRBV10-3	few	TRBD2	CASGRAAEQYF	TGTGCTAGCGGGAGGGCCGCCGAGCAGTACTTC
TRBJ2-5	TRBV27	.	TRBD1	CASSFLTGEQETQYF	TGTGCCAGCAGTTTCCTGACAGGGGAACAAGAGACCCAGTACTTC
TRBJ1-5	TRBV30	.	TRBD1	CAWRRGTGAQHF	TGTGCCTGGAGGAGGGGGACAGGGGCCCAGCATTTT
TRBJ2-2	TRBV19	.	.	CASSMVGGRAGELFF	TGTGCCAGTAGTATGGTGGGCGGCAGGGCCGGGGAGCTGTTTTTT
TRBJ2-1	TRBV7-2	.	.	CASSLEESGTYNEQFF	TGTGCCAGCAGCTTAGAGGAATCGGGGACCTACAATGAGCAGTTCTTC